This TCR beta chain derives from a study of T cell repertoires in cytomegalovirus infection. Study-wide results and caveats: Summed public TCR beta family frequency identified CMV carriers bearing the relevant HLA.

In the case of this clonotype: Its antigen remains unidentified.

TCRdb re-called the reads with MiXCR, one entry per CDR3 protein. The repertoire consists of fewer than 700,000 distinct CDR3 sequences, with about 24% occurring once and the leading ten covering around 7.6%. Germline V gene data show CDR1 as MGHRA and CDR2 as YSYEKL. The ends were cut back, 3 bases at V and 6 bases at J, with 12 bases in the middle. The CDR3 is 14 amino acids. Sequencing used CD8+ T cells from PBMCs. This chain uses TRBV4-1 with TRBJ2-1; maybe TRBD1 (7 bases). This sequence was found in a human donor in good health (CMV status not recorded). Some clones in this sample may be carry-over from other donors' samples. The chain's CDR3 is CASSQAQGGNEQFF. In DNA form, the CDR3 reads TGCGCCAGCAGCCAGGCCCAGGGGGGCAATGAGCAGTTCTTC.